This paragraph covers one T cell receptor beta chain sequence. One end of the junction varies from germline; a read error may be responsible. Repertoires were generated with immunoSEQ multiplex PCR, while TCRdb's copy carries only in-frame clones and drops some. The top ten clones hold roughly 13% of a sample with approximately 15,000 clones, about 55% of them seen once. Tissue processing of the graft released intraepithelial and lamina propria lymphocytes from it. The sample belongs to a study of graft-versus-host responses after intestinal transplantation. In the study overall: Recipients had transplants, and these were multivisceral, liver-intestinal, or isolated intestinal.

Germline-derived CDR1 and CDR2 are MNHEY and SMNVEV (reference sequence). The CDR3 is 13 amino acids. The chain recombines TRBV27 with TRBJ2-5, with TRBD2 identical over 9 bases. The source material was ileum tissue, sampled 524 days after transplant. This TCR came from a human patient who received an intestinal transplant, so some T cells may come from the graft donor. Here the CDR3 reads CASRLAGQEAQYF. The CDR3 DNA is TGTGCCAGCAGGCTAGCGGGGCAAGAGGCCCAGTACTTC.